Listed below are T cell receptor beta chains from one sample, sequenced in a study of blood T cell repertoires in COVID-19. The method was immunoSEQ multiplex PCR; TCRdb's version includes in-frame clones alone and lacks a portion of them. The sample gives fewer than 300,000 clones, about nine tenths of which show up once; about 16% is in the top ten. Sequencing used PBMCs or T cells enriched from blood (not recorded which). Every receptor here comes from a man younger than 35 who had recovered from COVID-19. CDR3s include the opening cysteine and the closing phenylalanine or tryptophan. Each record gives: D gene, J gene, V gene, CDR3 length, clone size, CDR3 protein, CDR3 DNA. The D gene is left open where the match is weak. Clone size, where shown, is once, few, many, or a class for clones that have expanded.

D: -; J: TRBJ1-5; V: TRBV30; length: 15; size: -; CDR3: CAWSDTLQGNQPQHF; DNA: TGTGCCTGGAGCGATACTCTGCAGGGTAATCAGCCCCAGCATTTT
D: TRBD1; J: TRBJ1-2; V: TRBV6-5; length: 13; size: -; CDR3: CASSLQGEYGYTF; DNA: TGTGCCAGCAGTCTACAGGGGGAGTATGGCTACACCTTC
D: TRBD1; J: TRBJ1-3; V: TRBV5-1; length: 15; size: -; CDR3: CASTFGQAGGNTIYF; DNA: TGCGCCAGCACCTTCGGACAGGCGGGAGGAAACACCATATATTTT
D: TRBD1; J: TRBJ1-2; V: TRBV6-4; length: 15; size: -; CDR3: CASSEGTAPNYGYTF; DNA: TGTGCCAGCAGTGAAGGGACAGCGCCGAACTATGGCTACACCTTC
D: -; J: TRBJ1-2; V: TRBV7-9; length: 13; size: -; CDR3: CASSPGEIYGYTF; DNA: TGTGCCAGCAGCCCCGGGGAGATATATGGCTACACCTTC
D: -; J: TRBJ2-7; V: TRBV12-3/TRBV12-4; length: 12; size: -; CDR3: CASSLRGFEQYF; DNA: TGTGCCAGCAGTTTAAGGGGATTCGAGCAGTACTTC
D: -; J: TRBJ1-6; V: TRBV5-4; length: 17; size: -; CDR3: CASSSDPGGWRHSPLHF; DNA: TGTGCCAGCAGCTCAGATCCCGGCGGATGGAGGCATTCACCCCTCCACTTT
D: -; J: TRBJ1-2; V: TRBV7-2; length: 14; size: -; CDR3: CASSQDSLSGGYTF; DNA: TGTGCCAGCAGCCAGGACAGCCTCTCCGGGGGCTACACCTTC
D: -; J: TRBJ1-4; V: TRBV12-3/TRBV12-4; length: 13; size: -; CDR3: CASTTTNPGKLFF; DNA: TGTGCCAGCACTACAACAAACCCAGGAAAACTGTTTTTT
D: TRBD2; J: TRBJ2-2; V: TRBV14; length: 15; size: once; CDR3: CASSPGLAGLGELFF; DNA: TGTGCCAGCAGCCCCGGACTAGCGGGATTGGGGGAGCTGTTTTTT
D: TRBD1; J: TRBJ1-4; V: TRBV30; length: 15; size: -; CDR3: CAWSDGQGKNEKLFF; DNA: TGTGCCTGGAGTGACGGACAGGGTAAAAATGAAAAACTGTTTTTT
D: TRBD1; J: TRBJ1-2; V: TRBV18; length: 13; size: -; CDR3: CASSSGQDYGYTF; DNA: TGTGCCAGCTCCTCGGGACAGGACTATGGCTACACCTTC
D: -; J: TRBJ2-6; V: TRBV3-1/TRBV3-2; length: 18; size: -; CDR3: CASSQVATGFSGANVLTF; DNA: TGTGCCAGCAGCCAAGTGGCCACCGGGTTCTCTGGGGCCAACGTCCTGACTTTC
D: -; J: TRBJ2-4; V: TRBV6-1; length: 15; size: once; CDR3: CASSEGGAGLGIQYF; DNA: TGTGCCAGCAGTGAAGGAGGGGCGGGGTTGGGCATTCAGTACTTC
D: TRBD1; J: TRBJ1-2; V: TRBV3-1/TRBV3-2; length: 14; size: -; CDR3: CASSSTGGDYGYTF; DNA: TGTGCCAGCAGCTCGACAGGGGGAGACTATGGCTACACCTTC
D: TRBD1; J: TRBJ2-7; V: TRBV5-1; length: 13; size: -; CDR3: CASSFTGDYEQYF; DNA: TGCGCCAGCAGCTTCACAGGGGACTACGAGCAGTACTTC
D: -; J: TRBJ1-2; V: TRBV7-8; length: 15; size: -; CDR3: CASSPRAGNSYGYTF; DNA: TGTGCCAGCAGCCCCAGGGCGGGGAATAGCTATGGCTACACCTTC
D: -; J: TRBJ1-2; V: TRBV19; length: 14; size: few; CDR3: CASSLGLAQAGYTF; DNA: TGTGCCAGTAGTTTGGGCCTAGCTCAGGCTGGCTACACCTTC
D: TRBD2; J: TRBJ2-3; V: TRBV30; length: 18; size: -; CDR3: CAWSKRLAGDWATDTQYF; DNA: TGTGCCTGGAGTAAGCGACTAGCGGGAGATTGGGCGACAGATACGCAGTATTTT
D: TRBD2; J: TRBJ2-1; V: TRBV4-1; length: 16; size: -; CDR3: CASSQEVLAGNNEQFF; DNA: TGCGCCAGCAGCCAAGAGGTACTAGCGGGGAACAATGAGCAGTTCTTC
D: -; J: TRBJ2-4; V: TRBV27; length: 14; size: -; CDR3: CASKQVRAKNIQYF; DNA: TGTGCCAGCAAGCAGGTTCGGGCCAAAAACATTCAGTACTTC
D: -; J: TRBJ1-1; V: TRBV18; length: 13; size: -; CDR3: CASSPQGNTEAFF; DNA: TGTGCCAGCTCACCTCAGGGGAACACTGAAGCTTTCTTT
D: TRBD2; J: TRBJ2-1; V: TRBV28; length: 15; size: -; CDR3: CASRTSGSLHNEQFF; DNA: TGTGCCAGCAGGACTAGCGGGAGCCTCCACAATGAGCAGTTCTTC
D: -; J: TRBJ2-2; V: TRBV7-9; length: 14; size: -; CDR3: CASSSSYGTGELFF; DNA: TGTGCCAGCAGCTCATCCTACGGTACCGGGGAGCTGTTTTTT
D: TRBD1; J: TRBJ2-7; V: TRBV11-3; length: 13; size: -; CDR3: CASSYGQGYEQYF; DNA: TGTGCCAGCAGCTACGGACAGGGCTACGAGCAGTACTTC
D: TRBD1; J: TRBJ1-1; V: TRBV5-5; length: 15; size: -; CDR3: CASSYGNRGNTEAFF; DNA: TGTGCCAGCAGCTACGGGAACAGGGGGAACACTGAAGCTTTCTTT
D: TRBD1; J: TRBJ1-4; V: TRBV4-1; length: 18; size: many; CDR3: CASSQDIGGRTGNEKLFF; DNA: TGCGCCAGCAGCCAAGATATCGGGGGCCGGACAGGGAATGAAAAACTGTTTTTT
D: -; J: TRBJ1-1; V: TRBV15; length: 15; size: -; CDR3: CATSPHPGANTEAFF; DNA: TGTGCCACCAGCCCCCACCCGGGAGCGAACACTGAAGCTTTCTTT
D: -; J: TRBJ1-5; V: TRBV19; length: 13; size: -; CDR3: CASSGIGNQPQHF; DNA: TGTGCCAGTAGCGGTATTGGCAATCAGCCCCAGCATTTT
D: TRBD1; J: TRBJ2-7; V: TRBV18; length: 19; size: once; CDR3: CASSPWPGTGGGSSYEQYF; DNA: TGTGCCAGCTCACCGTGGCCGGGGACAGGGGGCGGGAGCTCCTACGAGCAGTACTTC
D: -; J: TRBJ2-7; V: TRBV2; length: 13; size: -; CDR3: CASSENSLYEQYF; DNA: TGTGCCAGCAGTGAAAACAGCCTCTACGAGCAGTACTTC
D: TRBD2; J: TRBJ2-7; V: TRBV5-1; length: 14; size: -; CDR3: CASQLTSQTYEQYF; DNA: TGCGCCAGCCAACTGACTAGCCAAACCTACGAGCAGTACTTC
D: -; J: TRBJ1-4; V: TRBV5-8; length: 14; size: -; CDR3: CASSRRATNEKLFF; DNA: TGTGCCAGCAGCCGACGAGCGACTAATGAAAAACTGTTTTTT
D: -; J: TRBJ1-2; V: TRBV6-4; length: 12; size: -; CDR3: CASSGHYRGYTF; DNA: TGTGCCAGCAGTGGTCACTACCGGGGCTACACCTTC
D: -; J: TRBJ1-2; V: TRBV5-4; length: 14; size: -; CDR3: CASSLARMGYGYTF; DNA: TGTGCCAGCAGCTTGGCCAGGATGGGCTATGGCTACACCTTC
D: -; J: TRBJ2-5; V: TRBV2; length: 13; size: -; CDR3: CASSVLARETQYF; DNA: TGTGCCAGCAGTGTGTTGGCCCGAGAGACCCAGTACTTC
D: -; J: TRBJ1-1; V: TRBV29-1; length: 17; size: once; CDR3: CSVEDIPIRGAVTEAFF; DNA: TGCAGCGTTGAAGATATTCCTATTCGGGGGGCGGTCACTGAAGCTTTCTTT
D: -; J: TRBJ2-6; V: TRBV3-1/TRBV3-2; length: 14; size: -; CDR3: CASSPGTGANVLTF; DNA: TGTGCCAGCAGTCCGGGTACTGGGGCCAACGTCCTGACTTTC
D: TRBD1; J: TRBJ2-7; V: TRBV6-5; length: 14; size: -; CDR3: CASNTPGQSYEQYF; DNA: TGTGCCAGCAACACTCCGGGACAGTCCTACGAGCAGTACTTC
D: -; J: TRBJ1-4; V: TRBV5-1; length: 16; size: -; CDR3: CASRSSTGSVNEKLFF; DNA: TGCGCCAGCAGATCCAGTACAGGGAGCGTCAATGAAAAACTGTTTTTT
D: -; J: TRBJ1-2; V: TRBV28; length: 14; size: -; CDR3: CASTRGGANYGYTF; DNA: TGTGCCAGCACCCGGGGGGGGGCTAACTATGGCTACACCTTC
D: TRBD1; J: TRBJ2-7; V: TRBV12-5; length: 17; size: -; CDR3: CASGFALGTGGSYEQYF; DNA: TGTGCTAGTGGTTTTGCGTTAGGGACAGGGGGCTCCTACGAGCAGTACTTC